This TCR beta chain was sequenced during a study of human T cells and chemical hapten exposure. Study observations and caveats: Sensitizing to DPC left TCRs with a frequency above 1 in 1000 unaltered.

The time point is: healthy volunteer bleed at 6 weeks. The total RNA was obtained from whole blood that was not fractionated. This clonotype was seen ten or more times. Antigen unknown. Germline-derived CDR1 and CDR2 are SQVTM and ANQGSEA. Trimming shortened V by 6 bases and J by 4 bases, and 16 bases separated the two germline ends. This CDR3 is built from 14 residues. Separate cDNA molecules received unique molecular identifiers, which the library attached to them. Each CDR3 protein is one row after TCRdb ran MiXCR on the RACE reads. In the table there are about 70,000 distinct CDR3 sequences, around 6.1% of which are singletons.

The J gene is TRBJ1-3, the V gene TRBV29-1, with D perhaps matching TRBD1 (6 bases). What was sequenced was whole blood. The clonotype originates from a female donor in good health. Some clones in this sample may be carry-over from other donors' samples. CDR3 DNA sequence: TGCAGCGTCGGCCTGGGGGGGGGCGGAAACACCATATATTTT. It encodes CSVGLGGGGNTIYF.